This T cell receptor beta chain was recovered during a study of blood T cell repertoires in COVID-19. Sequencing was performed with immunoSEQ multiplex PCR; in TCRdb, only in-frame clones are kept and a portion is missing. This table has approximately 460,000 clones, roughly nine tenths appearing once. This clone has a handful of counts. Sequenced sample: peripheral blood. The TCR comes from a man younger than 35 with COVID-19, enrolled during active disease.

CDR3 residues: CASSYQLPRDYEQYF. In DNA form, the CDR3 reads TGTGCCAGCAGTTACCAACTACCCAGGGACTACGAGCAGTACTTC. The chain recombines TRBV6-5 with TRBJ2-7, with D possibly matching TRBD1 (5 bases). The CDR3 is 15 residues long. The germline CDR1 and CDR2 sequences are MNHEY and SVGAGI. V lost 2 bases to trimming and J lost 3 bases, with 14 bases between them.